This is a list of T cell receptor beta chains from one sample in a study of vaccination effects on CD4 cells after COVID-19. The protocol was immunoSEQ multiplex PCR, while the TCRdb copy is restricted to in-frame clones and leaves out a portion. The repertoire holds fewer than 25,000 clones, 72% seen once, with roughly 10% in the top ten. These receptors' antigens are unknown. Material: CD4+ T cells from PBMCs cultured with HCoV-NL63 spike peptides, obtained after COVID-19 vaccination. The receptors originated from a human donor who received a COVID-19 vaccine. Both conserved end residues are part of each CDR3. D genes are given only for firm matches. For some rows the clone size is stated as once, few or many, or as a class when expanded; others skip it.

clone size: few; V gene: TRBV7-9; D gene: TRBD1; J gene: TRBJ2-1; CDR3 protein: CASSFAPGTGSEQFF; CDR3 DNA: TGTGCCAGCAGCTTTGCTCCCGGGACAGGGAGCGAGCAGTTCTTC
clone size: -; V gene: TRBV6-5; D gene: -; J gene: TRBJ2-2; CDR3 protein: CASIETANTGELFF; CDR3 DNA: TGTGCCAGCATCGAGACAGCGAACACCGGGGAGCTGTTTTTT
clone size: -; V gene: TRBV5-4; D gene: -; J gene: TRBJ1-2; CDR3 protein: CASSLDGSVSGYTF; CDR3 DNA: TGTGCCAGCAGCTTGGACGGATCAGTTAGTGGCTACACCTTC
clone size: -; V gene: TRBV12-3/TRBV12-4; D gene: TRBD1; J gene: TRBJ1-3; CDR3 protein: CASSLGQGNTIYF; CDR3 DNA: TGTGCCAGCAGTTTGGGACAGGGAAACACCATATATTTT
clone size: once; V gene: TRBV29-1; D gene: -; J gene: TRBJ2-1; CDR3 protein: CSLSDLSYNEQFF; CDR3 DNA: TGCAGCCTGTCGGACCTCTCCTACAATGAGCAGTTCTTC
clone size: medium-sized; V gene: TRBV7-9; D gene: -; J gene: TRBJ2-7; CDR3 protein: CASSRTQGPEQYF; CDR3 DNA: TGTGCCAGCAGCCGCACACAGGGTCCCGAGCAGTACTTC
clone size: once; V gene: TRBV29-1; D gene: TRBD1; J gene: TRBJ2-5; CDR3 protein: CSDTGTVQETQYF; CDR3 DNA: TGCAGCGATACCGGGACAGTACAAGAGACCCAGTACTTC
clone size: -; V gene: TRBV6-5; D gene: -; J gene: TRBJ1-4; CDR3 protein: CASRLGGSNEKLFF; CDR3 DNA: TGTGCCAGCAGGCTTGGAGGGTCTAATGAAAAACTGTTTTTT
clone size: -; V gene: TRBV18; D gene: -; J gene: TRBJ1-2; CDR3 protein: CASSSTGNYGYTF; CDR3 DNA: TGTGCCAGCTCATCTACAGGGAACTATGGCTACACCTTC
clone size: once; V gene: TRBV5-6; D gene: -; J gene: TRBJ2-7; CDR3 protein: CASSSLDSSYEQYF; CDR3 DNA: TGTGCCAGCAGCTCCCTGGACAGCTCCTACGAGCAGTACTTC
clone size: -; V gene: TRBV4-1; D gene: TRBD1; J gene: TRBJ1-4; CDR3 protein: CASSQGTGLREKLFF; CDR3 DNA: TGCGCCAGCAGCCAAGGGACAGGGCTCCGCGAAAAACTGTTTTTT
clone size: -; V gene: TRBV6-6; D gene: -; J gene: TRBJ1-2; CDR3 protein: CASSYSTNSPYGYTF; CDR3 DNA: TGTGCCAGCAGTTACTCGACAAACTCCCCCTATGGCTACACCTTC
clone size: few; V gene: TRBV6-5; D gene: -; J gene: TRBJ1-6; CDR3 protein: CASSLQGPYNSPLHF; CDR3 DNA: TGTGCCAGCAGTCTACAAGGCCCCTATAATTCACCCCTCCACTTT
clone size: -; V gene: TRBV20-1; D gene: TRBD1; J gene: TRBJ1-2; CDR3 protein: CSASGTGGNGYTF; CDR3 DNA: TGCAGTGCTAGTGGGACAGGGGGTAATGGCTACACCTTC
clone size: -; V gene: TRBV7-2; D gene: -; J gene: TRBJ1-2; CDR3 protein: CASSIDRQYGYTF; CDR3 DNA: TGTGCCAGCAGCATTGACCGGCAATATGGCTACACCTTC
clone size: -; V gene: TRBV4-1; D gene: TRBD2; J gene: TRBJ2-1; CDR3 protein: CASSRGLAGGGSYNEQFF; CDR3 DNA: TGCGCCAGCAGTCGCGGACTAGCGGGGGGGGGCTCCTACAATGAGCAGTTCTTC
clone size: few; V gene: TRBV10-3; D gene: -; J gene: TRBJ2-7; CDR3 protein: CAISEGLRGAYEQYF; CDR3 DNA: TGTGCCATCAGTGAGGGTTTGAGGGGCGCCTACGAGCAGTACTTC
clone size: -; V gene: TRBV14; D gene: -; J gene: TRBJ1-1; CDR3 protein: CASSQDFGTWNTEAFF; CDR3 DNA: TGTGCCAGCAGCCAAGATTTCGGAACCTGGAACACTGAAGCTTTCTTT
clone size: -; V gene: TRBV5-1; D gene: -; J gene: TRBJ1-4; CDR3 protein: CASSWRLGGQGTNEKLFF; CDR3 DNA: TGCGCCAGCAGCTGGCGGCTCGGGGGGCAAGGGACTAATGAAAAACTGTTTTTT
clone size: -; V gene: TRBV9; D gene: TRBD2; J gene: TRBJ2-2; CDR3 protein: CASSASPAGKRAGELFF; CDR3 DNA: TGTGCCAGCAGCGCCTCCCCAGCGGGAAAGAGAGCCGGGGAGCTGTTTTTT
clone size: -; V gene: TRBV7-9; D gene: TRBD1; J gene: TRBJ1-4; CDR3 protein: CASSPGTGPNEKLFF; CDR3 DNA: TGTGCCAGCAGCCCCGGGACAGGGCCTAATGAAAAACTGTTTTTT
clone size: few; V gene: TRBV7-2; D gene: -; J gene: TRBJ2-7; CDR3 protein: CASSAATYEQYF; CDR3 DNA: TGTGCCAGCAGCGCTGCCACCTACGAGCAGTACTTC
clone size: -; V gene: TRBV18; D gene: -; J gene: TRBJ2-1; CDR3 protein: CASSPLGGNNEQFF; CDR3 DNA: TGTGCCAGCTCACCATTGGGCGGGAACAATGAGCAGTTCTTC
clone size: -; V gene: TRBV28; D gene: TRBD1; J gene: TRBJ1-2; CDR3 protein: CASTRTGAGYGYTF; CDR3 DNA: TGTGCCAGCACCAGGACAGGGGCTGGCTATGGCTACACCTTC
clone size: -; V gene: TRBV7-9; D gene: TRBD2; J gene: TRBJ2-4; CDR3 protein: CASSLGIRTSGTPKNIQYF; CDR3 DNA: TGTGCCAGCAGCTTAGGTATTAGGACTAGCGGGACCCCCAAAAACATTCAGTACTTC
clone size: -; V gene: TRBV6-1; D gene: TRBD1; J gene: TRBJ1-5; CDR3 protein: CASSEAIGTGGWVQPQHF; CDR3 DNA: TGTGCCAGCAGTGAAGCGATTGGGACAGGGGGCTGGGTTCAGCCCCAGCATTTT
clone size: -; V gene: TRBV7-8; D gene: TRBD1; J gene: TRBJ1-3; CDR3 protein: CASSATGFSGNTIYF; CDR3 DNA: TGTGCCAGCAGCGCGACAGGGTTTTCTGGAAACACCATATATTTT
clone size: -; V gene: TRBV6-5; D gene: -; J gene: TRBJ2-3; CDR3 protein: CASNRPANATQYF; CDR3 DNA: TGTGCCAGCAATAGGCCGGCTAATGCTACGCAGTATTTT
clone size: -; V gene: TRBV6-5; D gene: -; J gene: TRBJ1-4; CDR3 protein: CASSYQKTLEKLFF; CDR3 DNA: TGTGCCAGCAGTTACCAAAAGACCCTTGAAAAACTGTTTTTT
clone size: -; V gene: TRBV29-1; D gene: -; J gene: TRBJ1-2; CDR3 protein: CSDISANYGYTF; CDR3 DNA: TGCAGCGACATTTCAGCCAACTATGGCTACACCTTC
clone size: -; V gene: TRBV6-2/TRBV6-3; D gene: TRBD2; J gene: TRBJ2-1; CDR3 protein: CASSYVAGGSYNEQFF; CDR3 DNA: TGTGCCAGCAGTTACGTGGCGGGGGGCTCCTACAATGAGCAGTTCTTC
clone size: -; V gene: TRBV9; D gene: -; J gene: TRBJ2-7; CDR3 protein: CASSVAPQGTSYEQYF; CDR3 DNA: TGTGCCAGCAGCGTAGCCCCCCAGGGTACATCATACGAGCAGTACTTC
clone size: -; V gene: TRBV30; D gene: -; J gene: TRBJ1-1; CDR3 protein: CAWMRVNTEAFF; CDR3 DNA: TGTGCCTGGATGAGAGTGAACACTGAAGCTTTCTTT
clone size: few; V gene: TRBV18; D gene: TRBD2; J gene: TRBJ2-5; CDR3 protein: CASSRGLAGETQYF; CDR3 DNA: TGTGCCAGCTCACGAGGACTAGCGGGAGAGACCCAGTACTTC
clone size: few; V gene: TRBV7-2; D gene: -; J gene: TRBJ1-6; CDR3 protein: CASSLVGGPYSPLHF; CDR3 DNA: TGTGCCAGCAGCTTAGTGGGGGGGCCATATTCACCCCTCCACTTT
clone size: -; V gene: TRBV3-1/TRBV3-2; D gene: TRBD1; J gene: TRBJ1-3; CDR3 protein: CASSSTGGNGNTIYF; CDR3 DNA: TGTGCCAGCAGTTCCACAGGGGGTAATGGAAACACCATATATTTT
clone size: -; V gene: TRBV19; D gene: TRBD2; J gene: TRBJ2-3; CDR3 protein: CASSVTSGSLTDTQYF; CDR3 DNA: TGTGCCAGTAGTGTCACTAGCGGGAGTCTCACAGATACGCAGTATTTT
clone size: -; V gene: TRBV25-1; D gene: -; J gene: TRBJ1-2; CDR3 protein: CASSLLGYGYTF; CDR3 DNA: TGTGCCAGCAGCTTATTGGGCTATGGCTACACCTTC
clone size: -; V gene: TRBV24-1; D gene: TRBD1; J gene: TRBJ2-1; CDR3 protein: CATGTGNEQFF; CDR3 DNA: TGTGCCACGGGGACAGGCAATGAGCAGTTCTTC
clone size: -; V gene: TRBV10-2; D gene: TRBD2; J gene: TRBJ2-5; CDR3 protein: CASTWRGGRGEETQYF; CDR3 DNA: TGCGCCAGCACTTGGCGGGGGGGCCGCGGGGAAGAGACCCAGTACTTC
clone size: -; V gene: TRBV27; D gene: -; J gene: TRBJ2-3; CDR3 protein: CASSPQYF; CDR3 DNA: TGTGCCAGCAGCCCTCAGTATTTT
clone size: -; V gene: TRBV2; D gene: -; J gene: TRBJ1-2; CDR3 protein: CASRATDSLNYGYTF; CDR3 DNA: TGTGCCAGCAGGGCGACGGATAGTCTTAACTATGGCTACACCTTC
clone size: -; V gene: TRBV27; D gene: -; J gene: TRBJ2-7; CDR3 protein: CASTTAGGTISPSYEQYF; CDR3 DNA: TGTGCCAGCACAACGGCAGGCGGGACAATATCTCCCTCCTACGAGCAGTACTTC
clone size: -; V gene: TRBV19; D gene: -; J gene: TRBJ2-2; CDR3 protein: CASSIEQGLNTGELFF; CDR3 DNA: TGTGCCAGTAGTATCGAACAGGGCCTGAACACCGGGGAGCTGTTTTTT
clone size: -; V gene: TRBV10-3; D gene: -; J gene: TRBJ1-2; CDR3 protein: CAIGTGKVGGYTF; CDR3 DNA: TGTGCCATAGGTACAGGGAAGGTTGGAGGCTACACCTTC
clone size: -; V gene: TRBV5-1; D gene: -; J gene: TRBJ1-1; CDR3 protein: CASSLDPGGTEAFF; CDR3 DNA: TGCGCCAGCAGCTTGGACCCCGGTGGGACTGAAGCTTTCTTT
clone size: few; V gene: TRBV5-5; D gene: -; J gene: TRBJ1-6; CDR3 protein: CASSRGYNSPLHF; CDR3 DNA: TGTGCCAGCTCCCGGGGGTACAATTCACCCCTCCACTTT
clone size: -; V gene: TRBV3-1/TRBV3-2; D gene: -; J gene: TRBJ2-2; CDR3 protein: CASSRAANTGELFF; CDR3 DNA: TGTGCCAGCAGCCGAGCAGCGAACACCGGGGAGCTGTTTTTT